The 28 T cell receptor beta chains in this list originate from one sample, sequenced in a study of blood T cell repertoires in COVID-19. The data were produced by immunoSEQ multiplex PCR, yet TCRdb's version contains in-frame clones alone and is incomplete. This sample has 65,000 or so clones; 81% occur once, and the top ten carry 0.83%. The material sequenced was peripheral blood. The receptors come from a woman between 65 and 79 years old with acute or convalescent COVID-19.

J is TRBJ2-3 and V is TRBV10-3, with 10 bases matching TRBD2. The CDR3 has 15 amino acids. The trim removed 4 bases at V and 5 bases at J, leaving 6 bases unmatched. The germline V gene has CDR1 ENHRY and CDR2 SYGVKD. The CDR3 loop is CAISVAGGRGDTQYF. The CDR3 DNA reads TGTGCCATCAGTGTAGCGGGGGGACGGGGAGATACGCAGTATTTT.

The chain's CDR3 is CASSEGQAWFAFF. The CDR3 coding sequence is TGTGCCAGCAGTGAGGGACAGGCTTGGTTCGCTTTCTTT. The J gene is TRBJ1-1, the V gene TRBV28; TRBD1 agrees at 8 bases. V lost 5 bases, J lost 11 bases, and 10 bases stayed unmatched. Germline lookup yields CDR1 MDHEN and CDR2 SYDVKM. CDR3 length: 13 amino acids.

The chain carries TRBV5-4 and TRBJ2-7; tentatively, D is TRBD2 (5 bases). Germline V lookup: CDR1 SGHNT, CDR2 YYREEE (reference sequence). There are 14 residues in the CDR3. Deletions cut 1 base from V and 0 bases from J, with 8 bases between. The CDR3 sequence is CASSLSSGSYEQYF. The CDR3 nucleotides read TGTGCCAGCAGCTTGAGCAGCGGCTCCTACGAGCAGTACTTC.

This clone was counted once. This sequence joins TRBV28 and TRBJ1-1; TRBD1 aligns across 9 bases. This CDR3 has 15 amino acids. Unmatched junction bases numbered 8, after V lost 5 bases and J lost 4 bases. The V gene's germline CDR1 is MDHEN and CDR2 SYDVKM. The CDR3 reads CASSTTGGAGTEAFF. DNA of the CDR3: TGTGCCAGCAGTACAACAGGGGGCGCGGGCACTGAAGCTTTCTTT.

V usage is TRBV5-1 and J usage is TRBJ2-7; 8 bases are a match to TRBD1. This CDR3 spans 17 amino acids. Germline V gene lookup returns CDR1 SGHRS and CDR2 YFSETQ. V shed 1 base and J 1 base; nucleotides not matched to a gene: 10. CDR3 sequence: CASSLTPVGQGSYEQYF. The CDR3 coding sequence is TGCGCCAGCAGCTTGACCCCGGTAGGACAGGGATCCTACGAGCAGTACTTC. Using reference TRBV5-1 and TRBJ2-7 for the parts outside the CDR3, the full variable domain is KAGVTQTPRYLIKTRGQQVTLSCSPISGHRSVSWYQQTPGQGLQFLFEYFSETQRNKGNFPGRFSGRQFSNSRSEMNVSTLELGDSALYLCASSLTPVGQGSYEQYFGPGTRLTVT.

The CDR3 sequence: CASSISVNTEAFF. The CDR3 nucleotides read TGTGCCAGTAGTATTTCGGTGAACACTGAAGCTTTCTTT. The chain uses TRBV19 and TRBJ1-1; D is undetermined. The CDR3 covers 13 residues. Germline-derived CDR1 and CDR2 are LNHDA and SQIVND (reference sequence). The V end was cut by 3 bases, the J end by 0 bases, with 5 bases between. The full variable domain, in which reference TRBV19 and TRBJ1-1 provide the parts outside the CDR3, is DGGITQSPKYLFRKEGQNVTLSCEQNLNHDAMYWYRQDPGQGLRLIYYSQIVNDFQKGDIAEGYSVSREKKESFPLTVTSAQKNPTAFYLCASSISVNTEAFFGQGTRLTVV.

This clone was counted once. This chain joins TRBV7-9 and TRBJ2-1; TRBD1 is a possible D gene (6 bases). V dropped 1 base and J dropped 1 base, with 11 bases sitting between them. The CDR3 is 16 amino acids. Germline V gives CDR1 SEHNR, CDR2 FQNEAQ (reference sequence). DNA of the CDR3: TGTGCCAGCAGCTTAGTGCTTCAGGGGTCCTACAATGAGCAGTTCTTC. Translating gives CASSLVLQGSYNEQFF.

The rearrangement uses TRBV19 and TRBJ1-3; D is perhaps TRBD1 (6 bases). V was clipped by 10 bases and J by 3 bases, with 19 bases between them. CDR1 and CDR2 from the germline V gene are LNHDA and SQIVND (reference sequence). This CDR3 contains 15 residues. CDR3 residues: CATRTEGQGGNTIYF. CDR3 DNA: TGTGCCACCAGAACAGAGGGACAAGGTGGAAACACCATATATTTT. Combining the CDR3 with reference TRBV19 and TRBJ1-3 gives the whole variable domain DGGITQSPKYLFRKEGQNVTLSCEQNLNHDAMYWYRQDPGQGLRLIYYSQIVNDFQKGDIAEGYSVSREKKESFPLTVTSAQKNPTAFYLCATRTEGQGGNTIYFGEGSWLTVV.

The chain employs TRBV30 and TRBJ2-1; possible D gene TRBD2, 5 bases. This CDR3 is 14 amino acids long. Germline lookup yields CDR1 GTSNPN and CDR2 SVGIG (reference sequence). With 3 bases removed from V and 6 bases from J, the gap between germline ends came to 15 bases. The CDR3 sequence is CAWRASLVGNEQFF. The CDR3 region has the DNA TGTGCCTGGAGAGCTTCACTAGTCGGCAATGAGCAGTTCTTC. Variable domain in full (rest from reference TRBV30 and TRBJ2-1): SQTIHQWPATLVQPVGSPLSLECTVEGTSNPNLYWYRQAAGRGLQLLFYSVGIGQISSEVPQNLSASRPQDRQFILSSKKLLLSDSGFYLCAWRASLVGNEQFFGPGTRLTVL.

The chain is built from TRBV18 and TRBJ2-3; 13 bases agree with TRBD2. The germline CDR1 and CDR2 sequences are KGHSH and LQKENI. This CDR3 spans 17 amino acids. Unmatched junction bases numbered 9, after V lost 3 bases and J lost 6 bases. The CDR3, as DNA: TGTGCCAGCTCACCGCCCGGGACTAGCGGGGCGGCGGATACGCAGTATTTT. The encoded protein is CASSPPGTSGAADTQYF.

The chain uses TRBV29-1 and TRBJ1-2; 9 bases align to TRBD1. Germline values: CDR1 SQVTM, CDR2 ANQGSEA. V was pared by 5 bases and J by 7 bases, with 8 bases of the junction left unmatched. This CDR3 has 13 amino acids. CDR3 in DNA: TGCAGCGTTCCGGGACAGGGTATAGGTGGCTACACCTTC. Translation: CSVPGQGIGGYTF.

The chain uses TRBV7-9 and TRBJ2-7; D perhaps matches TRBD2 (7 bases). This CDR3 has 15 residues. Germline lookup yields CDR1 SEHNR and CDR2 FQNEAQ (reference sequence). Trimming took 3 bases from V and 0 from J, leaving 12 bases between them. The CDR3 region is CASSFGGGRSYEQYF. The CDR3 DNA reads TGTGCCAGCAGCTTCGGCGGGGGCCGCTCCTACGAGCAGTACTTC.

The genes are TRBV11-2 and TRBJ1-6; D remains unclear. Germline CDR1 is SGHAT and CDR2 is FQNNGV. V shed 2 bases and J shed 4 bases, with 18 bases lying between them. The CDR3 length is 18 residues. CDR3 sequence (DNA): TGTGCCAGCAGCTTACAGGCAGCCCGTCCTTCTTATAATTCACCCCTCCACTTT. Protein product: CASSLQAARPSYNSPLHF.

The chain is built from TRBV18 and TRBJ2-1, with 9 bases fitting TRBD1. The CDR3 runs to 17 residues. CDR1 and CDR2 (germline): KGHSH, LQKENI. Germline trimming cut 4 bases from V and 2 bases from J; bases unmatched to any gene: 9. This CDR3 is CASSQSPGTGTYNEQFF. For the CDR3, the DNA is TGTGCCAGCTCACAGAGTCCCGGGACAGGGACCTACAATGAGCAGTTCTTC.

This chain connects TRBV14 to TRBJ2-3; a possible D gene is TRBD1 (5 bases). CDR3 length: 18 amino acids. Trimming took off 1 base at V and 0 bases at J, with 17 bases between the two ends. Germline assignment: CDR1 SGHDN and CDR2 FVKESK. The CDR3 loop reads CASSQGFGAASSTDTQYF. The CDR3 coding sequence is TGTGCCAGCAGCCAAGGGTTTGGGGCTGCCTCTAGCACAGATACGCAGTATTTT.

V gene TRBV5-1 combines with J gene TRBJ2-7; D is undetermined. Germline-derived CDR1 and CDR2 are SGHRS and YFSETQ. V dropped 0 bases and J dropped 3 bases, with 4 bases sitting between them. The length of the CDR3 is 12 residues. In DNA, the CDR3 is TGCGCCAGCAGCTTGGGCGGCTACGAGCAGTACTTC. Encoded protein: CASSLGGYEQYF.

V usage is TRBV28 and J usage is TRBJ1-2; 8 positions match TRBD1. The germline gives CDR1 MDHEN, CDR2 SYDVKM. The CDR3 is made up of 16 amino acids. The V segment lost 4 bases and the J segment 4 bases; nucleotides outside the gene matches: 11. The DNA of the CDR3 is TGTGCCAGCAGTTCCCCTCCCGGGACAGGTGGCTATGGCTACACCTTC. Its translation is CASSSPPGTGGYGYTF.

The chain has TRBV28 and TRBJ1-1; 10 nucleotides line up with TRBD1. The CDR3 has 16 amino acids. The germline V gene has CDR1 MDHEN and CDR2 SYDVKM. J was trimmed by 5 bases and V by 1 base; bases with no gene match: 7. CDR3 sequence: CASSLSTGGGRTEAFF. CDR3 in DNA: TGTGCCAGCAGTTTATCGACAGGGGGCGGGAGGACTGAAGCTTTCTTT.

V and J are TRBV5-4 and TRBJ2-5; 12 nucleotides line up with TRBD2. CDR3 length equals 18 residues. Germline V gene sequence: CDR1 SGHNT, CDR2 YYREEE (reference sequence). With V trimmed by 4 bases and J by 1 base, 11 bases remained unmatched. The CDR3 spells CASSNGLAGSGSQETQYF. CDR3 DNA sequence: TGTGCCAGCAGCAACGGACTAGCGGGAAGTGGTTCCCAAGAGACCCAGTACTTC.

The gene calls are TRBV7-2 and TRBJ2-7, with TRBD2 matching 9 bases. The length of the CDR3 is 15 residues. V lost 4 bases, J lost 5 bases, and 9 bases stayed unmatched. Per germline, CDR1 SGHTA and CDR2 FQGNSA. CDR3 sequence: CASSYSGSGSDEQYF. The CDR3 DNA follows: TGTGCCAGCAGCTATAGCGGGAGCGGCAGCGACGAGCAGTACTTC.

The J gene is TRBJ1-1, the V gene TRBV10-3, with unresolved D. The CDR3 sequence is 14 residues long. The germline CDR1 and CDR2 sequences are ENHRY and SYGVKD. V was trimmed by 5 bases and J by 5 bases, leaving 15 bases between them. As DNA, the CDR3 is TGTGCCATCAGTAGTGGGCTGGAAGGTACTGAAGCTTTCTTT. It is translated as CAISSGLEGTEAFF.

This clone appeared once. The rearrangement links TRBV24-1 to TRBJ2-5; 10 nucleotides agree with TRBD2. The V gene end was trimmed by 4 bases and the J gene end by 4 bases; junction bases not matched to a gene: 11. CDR3 length: 17 residues. CDR1 and CDR2 from the germline V gene are KGHDR and SFDVKD. CDR3 DNA: TGTGCCACCAGTGAGGTCCAGCGGGAGGGCCTAGGAGAGACCCAGTACTTC. Its translation is CATSEVQREGLGETQYF.

The chain combines TRBV19 with TRBJ1-1; 9 bases are shared with TRBD1. Germline CDR1 and CDR2: LNHDA and SQIVND (reference sequence). This CDR3 is built from 14 residues. Trimming cost V 6 bases and J 6 bases; bases outside gene matches: 8. CDR3 bases: TGTGCCAGTAGGACCGGGACAGGGATGGCTGAAGCTTTCTTT. This translates into CASRTGTGMAEAFF.

This chain uses TRBV5-1 with TRBJ2-3; 11 bases match TRBD2. CDR3 size: 17 residues. CDR1 SGHRS and CDR2 YFSETQ come from the germline V gene. Trimming at V came to 3 bases and at J to 1 base, leaving 7 bases not matched to a gene. CDR3 sequence reads: CASSSLAGGSGTDTQYF. Written as DNA, the CDR3 is TGCGCCAGCAGCTCTCTAGCGGGAGGTTCCGGCACAGATACGCAGTATTTT.

V is TRBV3-1 (or the pseudogene TRBV3-2) and J is TRBJ2-3, with 7 nucleotides matching TRBD2. J lost 0 bases, V lost 3 bases, and 6 bases had no gene match. The germline V gene encodes CDR1 LGHDT and CDR2 YNNKEL (reference sequence). The CDR3 consists of 16 residues. The CDR3 spells CASSQGLPASTDTQYF. CDR3 nucleotide sequence: TGTGCCAGCAGCCAGGGACTACCCGCCAGCACAGATACGCAGTATTTT.

CDR3 protein: CASSRSSGSTDTQYF. In DNA form, the CDR3 reads TGTGCCAGCAGTCGATCAAGCGGGAGCACAGATACGCAGTATTTT. The chain links TRBV4-2 to TRBJ2-3; D possibly corresponds to TRBD2 (6 bases). Germline CDR1 LGHNA, CDR2 YNFKEQ. The CDR3 totals 15 residues. V shed 6 bases and J shed 0 bases, with 13 bases lying between them.

A remark on this clone: The conserved phenylalanine or tryptophan is not found at the CDR3 terminus, so this likely reflects a read error. The limits of the CDR3 on the DNA are not certain, so only TCRdb's listed CDR3 is given. The J gene is TRBJ1-1, the V gene TRBV28. A total of 12 residues make up the CDR3, ends included. Germline CDR1 MDHEN, CDR2 SYDVKM. The CDR3 loop is CASSSPGLTPGA.

This clone was counted between two and nine times. V and J are TRBV19 and TRBJ2-5; the D gene is possibly TRBD2 (6 bases). Trimming left V 4 bases short and J 5 bases short, with 8 bases between. The CDR3 runs to 12 residues. Germline V lookup: CDR1 LNHDA, CDR2 SQIVND (reference sequence). CDR3: CASSTGGETQYF. The CDR3 DNA sequence: TGTGCCAGTAGTACTGGGGGGGAGACCCAGTACTTC.